Sequencing of this T cell receptor (beta chain) was carried out in a study of naive CD8 T cells in extremely preterm neonates. A note on this clone: The antigen remains undetermined.

Extremely preterm deliveries at about 22-27 weeks of gestation provided the preterm samples. Mothers with known HIV infection were excluded. About 19,000 to 110,000 naive CD8+ T cells were sorted per sample. The CDR3 runs to 15 residues. Germline values: CDR1 SGHNT, CDR2 YENEEA. Trimming cost V 3 bases and J 4 bases; bases outside gene matches: 1. Findings of the study overall: Preterm neonates had significantly lower iChao1 richness than other age groups. Compared with older groups, preterm CDR3s were shorter, with fewer N additions and less trimming. Preterm neonates shared more CDR3 nucleotide sequences (around 2.5%) than older groups.

The assay was immunoSEQ multiplex PCR, and TCRdb's table has in-frame clones only and misses some. The sample carries around 25,000 clones, 88% recorded once. This receptor was identified in a boy who was born preterm. Sequenced: naive CD8+ T cells from cord blood. The gene calls are TRBV11-3 and TRBJ2-3; 13 nucleotides match TRBD2. The CDR3 loop is CASSLTSGGPDTQYF. For the CDR3, the DNA is TGTGCCAGCAGCTTGACTAGCGGGGGGCCAGATACGCAGTATTTT.